A selection of T cell receptor beta chains follows, all from one sample in a study of CD8+ T cells in alopecia areata. Data came from immunoSEQ multiplex PCR; TCRdb stores just in-frame clones and leaves some out. The sample shows hundreds of thousands of clones, more than 55% of them seen only once. The material was CD4+ T cells sorted from blood, obtained around week 44, from a patient treated with tofacitinib. The source of these receptors is a human donor with alopecia areata. The CDR3 runs from the conserved cysteine through the conserved F or W. The D gene is left open where the match is weak. Where a row states a size, it is once, few, many or the class of an expanded clone; other rows omit it.

J: TRBJ2-1; length: 18; size: NA; D: TRBD1; V: TRBV15; DNA: TGTGCCACCAGCAGAGATCATGTTGGGACAGGAGGTAACAATGAGCAGTTCTTC; CDR3: CATSRDHVGTGGNNEQFF
J: TRBJ1-2; length: 14; size: NA; D: NA; V: TRBV30; DNA: TGTGCCTGGACCGACGGGACCACTAGGAGTGGCTACACCTTC; CDR3: CAWTDGTTRSGYTF
J: TRBJ2-2; length: 15; size: NA; D: NA; V: TRBV6-1; DNA: TGTGCCAGCAGTGAAGAAGGCGGGGACACCGGGGAGCTGTTTTTT; CDR3: CASSEEGGDTGELFF
J: TRBJ1-1; length: 17; size: NA; D: TRBD1; V: TRBV27; DNA: TGTGCCAGCAGTATGGAGAGAGGGACAGGTCTGATGACTGAAGCTTTCTTT; CDR3: CASSMERGTGLMTEAFF
J: TRBJ2-4; length: 16; size: NA; D: NA; V: TRBV11-2; DNA: TGTGCCAGCAGCTTAGACGCAGGGATAGCCAAAAACATTCAGTACTTC; CDR3: CASSLDAGIAKNIQYF
J: TRBJ1-2; length: 15; size: NA; D: NA; V: TRBV30; DNA: TGTGCCTGGGCCTCCCCAGTTGGCAGGGACTATGGCTACACCTTC; CDR3: CAWASPVGRDYGYTF
J: TRBJ2-2; length: 14; size: NA; D: TRBD1; V: TRBV7-3; DNA: TGTGCCAGCAGCCGGGACAGGGTTGAAGGGGAGCTGTTTTTT; CDR3: CASSRDRVEGELFF
J: TRBJ2-5; length: 15; size: NA; D: NA; V: TRBV11-2; DNA: TGTGCCAGCAGCTTAACGGGGAGAAGGCAAGAGACCCAGTACTTC; CDR3: CASSLTGRRQETQYF
J: TRBJ1-5; length: 14; size: NA; D: TRBD1; V: TRBV5-1; DNA: TGCGCCAGCAGCTTGGCAGGGGGCGATCAGCCCCAGCATTTT; CDR3: CASSLAGGDQPQHF
J: TRBJ2-1; length: 14; size: few; D: NA; V: TRBV12-5; DNA: TGTGCTAGTGGTAGGATTGGCTCCTACAATGAGCAGTTCTTC; CDR3: CASGRIGSYNEQFF
J: TRBJ2-2; length: 14; size: NA; D: NA; V: TRBV4-3; DNA: TGCGCCAGCAGCCAAACGACTACAACCGGGGAGCTGTTTTTT; CDR3: CASSQTTTTGELFF
J: TRBJ1-2; length: 10; size: few; D: TRBD1; V: TRBV20-1; DNA: TGCAGTGCCACAGGGGATGGCTACACCTTC; CDR3: CSATGDGYTF
J: TRBJ2-5; length: 15; size: NA; D: NA; V: TRBV7-6; DNA: TGTGCCAGCAGGTTCACCTCCGGGGGCAAGGAGACCCAGTACTTC; CDR3: CASRFTSGGKETQYF
J: TRBJ2-5; length: 14; size: NA; D: NA; V: TRBV9; DNA: TGTGCCAGCAGCATAACTAATATGGGGGAGACCCAGTACTTC; CDR3: CASSITNMGETQYF
J: TRBJ1-1; length: 14; size: NA; D: TRBD1; V: TRBV29-1; DNA: TGCAGCGTTGTTCTACAGGGGGCTTTGACTGAAGCTTTCTTT; CDR3: CSVVLQGALTEAFF
J: TRBJ1-6; length: 14; size: NA; D: TRBD1; V: TRBV7-2; DNA: TGTGCCAGCACACCGACAGGGATCAATTCACCCCTCCACTTT; CDR3: CASTPTGINSPLHF
J: TRBJ2-3; length: 14; size: NA; D: NA; V: TRBV7-2; DNA: TGTGCCAGCAGCTTACTTGAAACGGGAGATACGCAGTATTTT; CDR3: CASSLLETGDTQYF
J: TRBJ1-2; length: 13; size: NA; D: NA; V: TRBV28; DNA: TGTGCCAGCAGCTGGGGGCAGGGTCGCGGCTACACCTTC; CDR3: CASSWGQGRGYTF
J: TRBJ1-1; length: 15; size: few; D: TRBD1; V: TRBV7-9; DNA: TGTGCCAGCAGCTTAGAGGACAGGGCGGGCACTGAAGCTTTCTTT; CDR3: CASSLEDRAGTEAFF
J: TRBJ1-2; length: 13; size: NA; D: NA; V: TRBV29-1; DNA: TGCAGCGTTGACGGGGAAATGGCCTATGGCTACACCTTC; CDR3: CSVDGEMAYGYTF
J: TRBJ1-6; length: 12; size: few; D: NA; V: TRBV5-5; DNA: TGTGCCAGCACCCTCTACGGTTCACCCCTCCACTTT; CDR3: CASTLYGSPLHF
J: TRBJ2-7; length: 15; size: few; D: NA; V: TRBV7-2; DNA: TGTGCCAGCAGTCACGACAGGGAGGGTACCTACGAGCAGTACTTC; CDR3: CASSHDREGTYEQYF
J: TRBJ1-5; length: 12; size: NA; D: NA; V: TRBV28; DNA: TGTGCCAGCAGTCTCTCTGTCCAGCCCCAGCATTTT; CDR3: CASSLSVQPQHF
J: TRBJ1-2; length: 12; size: NA; D: NA; V: TRBV28; DNA: TGTGCCAGCTCGTTTAATGTTGGCGGTTACACCTTC; CDR3: CASSFNVGGYTF
J: TRBJ1-4; length: 15; size: NA; D: NA; V: TRBV18; DNA: TGTGCCAGCTCTAAAGCCGAAGGGCTGAATGAAAAACTGTTTTTT; CDR3: CASSKAEGLNEKLFF
J: TRBJ2-2; length: 16; size: NA; D: TRBD1; V: TRBV4-3; DNA: TGCGCCAGCAGCCAAGAGGTACAGGGGGTCACCGGGGAGCTGTTTTTT; CDR3: CASSQEVQGVTGELFF
J: TRBJ2-7; length: 15; size: few; D: TRBD2; V: TRBV6-1; DNA: TGTGCCAGCAGGGCAACTAGCGGGGGTGGCTACGAGCAGTACTTC; CDR3: CASRATSGGGYEQYF
J: TRBJ2-5; length: 13; size: NA; D: TRBD1; V: TRBV15; DNA: TGTGCCACTTCCCGGGACAGGGAGGGGACCCAGTACTTC; CDR3: CATSRDREGTQYF
J: TRBJ2-3; length: 14; size: NA; D: NA; V: TRBV14; DNA: TGTGCCAGCAGCCAAGCTTGGGTGTCAGATACGCAGTATTTT; CDR3: CASSQAWVSDTQYF
J: TRBJ2-3; length: 16; size: NA; D: NA; V: TRBV5-1; DNA: TGCGCCAGCAGCACGAAAACCCCCAACAGGGAAGATACGCAGTATTTT; CDR3: CASSTKTPNREDTQYF
J: TRBJ1-1; length: 14; size: few; D: NA; V: TRBV5-4; DNA: TGTGCCAGCAGCCCAGAGCAGGGGAGCACTGAAGCTTTCTTT; CDR3: CASSPEQGSTEAFF
J: TRBJ2-1; length: 16; size: NA; D: TRBD2; V: TRBV7-2; DNA: TGTGCCAGCAGCTTAGCGACTAGCGGGGGCTACAATGAGCAGTTCTTC; CDR3: CASSLATSGGYNEQFF
J: TRBJ2-7; length: 11; size: few; D: NA; V: TRBV4-1; DNA: TGCGCCAGATACAGCTCCTACGAGCAGTACTTC; CDR3: CARYSSYEQYF
J: TRBJ2-2; length: 17; size: once; D: NA; V: TRBV30; DNA: TGTGCCTGGAGTGCGCCCGGTTTCTCAGGGGTCACCGGGGAGCTGTTTTTT; CDR3: CAWSAPGFSGVTGELFF
J: TRBJ1-6; length: 13; size: NA; D: TRBD1; V: TRBV30; DNA: TGTGCCTGGATGACAGGGCATAATTCACCCCTCCACTTT; CDR3: CAWMTGHNSPLHF
J: TRBJ2-7; length: 15; size: NA; D: TRBD1; V: TRBV2; DNA: TGTGCCAGCAGTTTAGACAGGGGAAAAACCTACGAGCAGTACTTC; CDR3: CASSLDRGKTYEQYF
J: TRBJ2-1; length: 15; size: few; D: TRBD1; V: TRBV19; DNA: TGTGCCAGTAGTAGGACAGGGGGCGCCTACAATGAGCAGTTCTTC; CDR3: CASSRTGGAYNEQFF
J: TRBJ2-7; length: 12; size: few; D: NA; V: TRBV5-6; DNA: TGTGCCAGCAGCTCGCTGCGCTACGAGCAGTACTTC; CDR3: CASSSLRYEQYF
J: TRBJ2-3; length: 13; size: few; D: TRBD2; V: TRBV7-2; DNA: TGTGCCAGCACCCGGGGGGGCCTAGATACGCAGTATTTT; CDR3: CASTRGGLDTQYF